The 26 T cell receptor beta chains below all came from one sample that was sequenced in a study of OX40 agonist ivuxolimab in advanced cancers. Assay: immunoSEQ multiplex PCR; the TCRdb copy retains only in-frame clones and omits some. The sample lists roughly 69,000 clones, about 90% occurring once. The sample here was CD4+ or CD8+ T cells sorted from blood, taken in a trial of the OX40 agonist ivuxolimab. These receptors all come from an adult with an advanced solid tumor such as melanoma, head and neck, liver or kidney cancer.

V gene TRBV18 combines with J gene TRBJ1-2; D may be TRBD1 (6 bases). V shed 3 bases and J shed 3 bases, with 11 bases lying between them. Germline V gene sequence: CDR1 KGHSH, CDR2 LQKENI. This CDR3 comprises 14 residues. The CDR3 sequence is CASSPDTGYYGYTF. CDR3 DNA: TGTGCCAGCTCACCCGACACAGGGTACTATGGCTACACCTTC.

The CDR3 DNA is TGTGCCAGCAGCACGCGGACTAGCGCCAACACCGGGGAGCTGTTTTTT. Translating gives CASSTRTSANTGELFF. The chain links TRBV5-6 to TRBJ2-2; the match to TRBD2 covers 9 bases. This CDR3 has 16 amino acids. V gave up 4 bases and J gave up 2 bases; unmatched junction bases: 6. Germline V CDR1 and CDR2: SGHDT, YYEEEE.

The chain carries TRBV5-5 and TRBJ1-1; D is unresolved. CDR3 length: 12 amino acids. Germline values: CDR1 SGHKS, CDR2 YYEKEE (reference sequence). Trimming pared 5 bases from V and 9 bases from J, leaving 14 bases between. CDR3 sequence reads: CASSYLNEKAFF. The CDR3 DNA sequence: TGTGCCAGCAGTTATTTGAATGAAAAAGCTTTCTTT.

V is TRBV27 and J is TRBJ1-6; D perhaps matches TRBD1 (5 bases). This CDR3 contains 14 residues. CDR1 and CDR2 from the germline V gene are MNHEY and SMNVEV (reference sequence). V was trimmed by 3 bases and J by 6 bases, leaving 9 bases between them. In DNA, the CDR3 is TGTGCCAGCAGTTTGAACAGGTCTAATTCACCCCTCCACTTT. The encoded protein is CASSLNRSNSPLHF.

V usage is TRBV28 and J usage is TRBJ2-7; D is perhaps TRBD2 (6 bases). Trimming shortened V by 2 bases and J by 3 bases, and 11 bases separated the two germline ends. Per the germline V gene, CDR1 is MDHEN and CDR2 is SYDVKM. The CDR3 loop spans 14 amino acids. The CDR3 DNA follows: TGTGCCAGCAGTTTAATAACGCGGGGCTACGAGCAGTACTTC. Protein sequence: CASSLITRGYEQYF.

The rearrangement links TRBV7-9 to TRBJ1-6; D possibly corresponds to TRBD1 (6 bases). Germline V gene lookup returns CDR1 SEHNR and CDR2 FQNEAQ (reference sequence). CDR3 length: 14 residues. The germline V and J ends were trimmed by 0 bases and 10 bases, with 10 bases remaining between them. CDR3 loop: CASSLARGRSPLHF. Written as DNA, the CDR3 is TGTGCCAGCAGCTTAGCCCGGGGGCGATCACCCCTCCACTTT.

The chain employs TRBV19 and TRBJ1-5; tentative D call: TRBD1 (5 bases). The CDR3 spans 15 residues. Germline V CDR1 and CDR2: LNHDA, SQIVND (reference sequence). V lost 3 bases, J lost 3 bases, and 12 bases lay in between. The CDR3 sequence is CASSITRGPNQPQHF. CDR3 nucleotides: TGTGCCAGTAGTATCACCCGGGGCCCCAATCAGCCCCAGCATTTT.

The genes are TRBV5-6 and TRBJ2-1; D may be TRBD2 (7 bases). The CDR3 length is 17 residues. V was pared by 0 bases and J by 3 bases, with 16 bases between. CDR1 is SGHDT and CDR2 is YYEEEE in the germline V gene. CDR3 bases: TGTGCCAGCAGCTTGGATGGGGGCGGGAGAATCTACAATGAGCAGTTCTTC. Translated: CASSLDGGGRIYNEQFF.

The V call is TRBV28, the J call TRBJ1-1; 7 bases line up with TRBD1. CDR1 MDHEN and CDR2 SYDVKM come from the germline V gene. The ends lost 5 bases at V and 4 bases at J; junction bases unmatched: 7. CDR3 length: 14 residues. DNA for the CDR3: TGTGCCAGCAGTACAGGGGCTCTAGGCACTGAAGCTTTCTTT. Protein: CASSTGALGTEAFF.

This chain connects TRBV21-1 to TRBJ2-1. TRBV21-1 is listed as a pseudogene. The CDR3 is 14 amino acids. CDR3 loop: CASGTGAFGNEQFF. CDR3 sequence (DNA): TGTGCCAGCGGGACGGGGGCCTTTGGGAATGAGCAGTTCTTC.

The genes are TRBV5-1 and TRBJ2-7; the D gene is possibly TRBD1 (5 bases). The CDR3 runs 12 residues. The V end lost 4 bases, the J end lost 4 bases, and 9 bases lay between the germline ends. Germline-derived CDR1 and CDR2 are SGHRS and YFSETQ. CDR3 sequence reads: CASSRTKYEQYF. The CDR3 region has the DNA TGCGCCAGCAGCCGGACAAAATACGAGCAGTACTTC. Filled out from reference TRBV5-1 and TRBJ2-7, the complete variable domain reads KAGVTQTPRYLIKTRGQQVTLSCSPISGHRSVSWYQQTPGQGLQFLFEYFSETQRNKGNFPGRFSGRQFSNSRSEMNVSTLELGDSALYLCASSRTKYEQYFGPGTRLTVT.

The V and J genes are TRBV7-9 and TRBJ2-7; 8 bases map to TRBD1. Germline CDR1 is SEHNR and CDR2 is FQNEAQ (reference sequence). The CDR3 extends over 13 amino acids. With 3 bases clipped from V and 6 bases from J, the junction kept 4 bases outside the gene matches. The CDR3 spells CASSLTGVGEQYF. The CDR3 coding sequence is TGTGCCAGCAGCTTGACAGGGGTGGGCGAGCAGTACTTC.

The chain combines TRBV18 with TRBJ1-4, with unresolved D. The germline V and J ends were trimmed by 0 bases and 1 base, with 0 bases remaining between them. The CDR3 is made up of 13 amino acids. Germline loops: CDR1 KGHSH, CDR2 LQKENI. The DNA for the CDR3 is TGTGCCAGCTCACCACCAACTAATGAAAAACTGTTTTTT. Translating it yields CASSPPTNEKLFF. The full variable domain, with the rest looked up from reference TRBV18 and TRBJ1-4, is NAGVMQNPRHLVRRRGQEARLRCSPMKGHSHVYWYRQLPEEGLKFMVYLQKENIIDESGMPKERFSAEFPKEGPSILRIQQVVRGDSAAYFCASSPPTNEKLFFGSGTQLSVL.

The chain recombines TRBV19 with TRBJ2-1; D tentatively fits TRBD1 or TRBD2 (5 bases each). This CDR3 has 14 amino acids. The germline gives CDR1 LNHDA, CDR2 SQIVND (reference sequence). V gave up 3 bases and J gave up 7 bases, with 13 bases separating them. The DNA of the CDR3 is TGTGCCAGTAGTATCTCTCGGGACGGAAATGAGCAGTTCTTC. Residues: CASSISRDGNEQFF. The full variable domain, its missing parts supplied by reference TRBV19 and TRBJ2-1, is DGGITQSPKYLFRKEGQNVTLSCEQNLNHDAMYWYRQDPGQGLRLIYYSQIVNDFQKGDIAEGYSVSREKKESFPLTVTSAQKNPTAFYLCASSISRDGNEQFFGPGTRLTVL.

This sequence joins TRBV15 and TRBJ2-1; 11 nucleotides line up with TRBD2. Germline-derived CDR1 and CDR2 are LNHNV and YYDKDF (reference sequence). This CDR3 comprises 15 residues. The V and J ends lost 1 base and 15 bases, in that order; junction bases with no gene match: 11. In nucleotides, the CDR3 is TGTGCCACCAGCAGAGTTTCTAGCGGGGGGCCCCACCTGTTCTTC. It yields the protein CATSRVSSGGPHLFF.

This clone was detected only a few times. This chain connects TRBV4-1 to TRBJ2-7, with TRBD2 identical over 8 bases. The V gene's germline CDR1 is MGHRA and CDR2 YSYEKL. The CDR3 spans 17 residues. Trimming at V came to 0 bases and at J to 2 bases, leaving 9 bases not matched to a gene. The CDR3 DNA follows: TGCGCCAGCAGCCAAGATCCCGGGAGGGGCACGACCTACGAGCAGTACTTC. Its protein is CASSQDPGRGTTYEQYF.

The V gene is TRBV5-5, the J gene TRBJ2-5; 9 bases match TRBD2. The length of the CDR3 is 15 residues. CDR1 and CDR2 (germline): SGHKS, YYEKEE (reference sequence). J gave up 3 bases and V 2 bases, and 5 bases lay outside the gene matches. The DNA of the CDR3 is TGTGCCAGCAGCTTTCCAGCGGGAGGTGAAGAGACCCAGTACTTC. It yields the protein CASSFPAGGEETQYF. Looking up the rest from reference TRBV5-5 and TRBJ2-5 gives the full variable domain: DAGVTQSPTHLIKTRGQQVTLRCSPISGHKSVSWYQQVLGQGPQFIFQYYEKEERGRGNFPDRFSARQFPNYSSELNVNALLLGDSALYLCASSFPAGGEETQYFGPGTRLLVL.

The chain couples TRBV27 to TRBJ2-5, with D hard to call. The J call may be in error: the DNA end matches TRBJ2-7 better. Germline V lookup: CDR1 MNHEY, CDR2 SMNVEV (reference sequence). CDR3 length: 13 residues. The CDR3 nucleotides read TGTGCCAGCAGTTATAAGGGCCCCTACGAGCAGTACTTC. Translating gives CASSYKGPYEQYF.

As concerns this clone: The same CDR3 arises from other DNA sequences in this sample as well. This chain connects TRBV30 to TRBJ2-1; 10 bases match TRBD2. This CDR3 region has 15 residues. With 1 base clipped from V and 4 bases from J, the junction kept 4 bases outside the gene matches. Germline V lookup: CDR1 GTSNPN, CDR2 SVGIG (reference sequence). CDR3 amino acids: CAWSAGLADYNEQFF. The CDR3 DNA reads TGTGCCTGGAGTGCAGGACTAGCGGATTACAATGAGCAGTTCTTC.

V gene TRBV2 combines with J gene TRBJ1-5, with D unclear. Between the trimmed V and J ends, which lost 4 bases and 3 bases, there was a span of 4 bases. Looked up from germline, CDR1 is SNHLY and CDR2 is FYNNEI. This CDR3 spans 12 amino acids. The chain's CDR3 is CASSGNNQPQHF. As DNA, the CDR3 is TGTGCCAGCAGTGGTAACAATCAGCCCCAGCATTTT. Using reference TRBV2 and TRBJ1-5 for the parts outside the CDR3, the full variable domain is EPEVTQTPSHQVTQMGQEVILRCVPISNHLYFYWYRQILGQKVEFLVSFYNNEISEKSEIFDDQFSVERPDGSNFTLKIRSTKLEDSAMYFCASSGNNQPQHFGDGTRLSIL.

The chain joins TRBV6-1 to TRBJ2-5; TRBD1 might be the D (5 bases). Trimming took 1 base from V and 5 from J, leaving 14 bases between them. The CDR3 spans 15 residues. Germline V lookup: CDR1 MNHNS, CDR2 SASEGT. CDR3 loop: CASSEEWGAVETQYF. CDR3 sequence (DNA): TGTGCCAGCAGTGAAGAGTGGGGCGCGGTGGAGACCCAGTACTTC.

V is TRBV4-2 and J is TRBJ2-7, with 9 positions matching TRBD1. V shed 4 bases and J 3 bases; nucleotides not matched to a gene: 10. Germline V gene sequence: CDR1 LGHNA, CDR2 YNFKEQ. The CDR3 length is 16 residues. This chain's CDR3 is CASSLTSGTGNYEQYF. In DNA, the CDR3 is TGTGCCAGCAGCCTCACCTCCGGGACAGGGAACTACGAGCAGTACTTC.

The rearrangement uses TRBV9 and TRBJ2-5; TRBD1 aligns across 8 bases. Germline lookup yields CDR1 SGDLS and CDR2 YYNGEE. The length of the CDR3 is 15 residues. V lost 2 bases, J lost 3 bases, and 6 bases stayed unmatched. CDR3 sequence: CASSVTTGAKETQYF. In DNA, the CDR3 is TGTGCCAGCAGCGTTACGACAGGGGCAAAAGAGACCCAGTACTTC.

J is TRBJ2-5 and V is TRBV18, with a weak D call TRBD2 (5 bases). V was shortened by 1 base and J by 1 base, with 7 bases between the two germline ends. The CDR3 loop spans 14 amino acids. Germline lookup yields CDR1 KGHSH and CDR2 LQKENI. The CDR3 protein is CASSPRRGQETQYF. The CDR3 coding sequence is TGTGCCAGCTCACCACGACGGGGCCAAGAGACCCAGTACTTC.

The chain couples TRBV2 to TRBJ1-5; weak D call: TRBD1 (5 bases). CDR1 is SNHLY, CDR2 FYNNEI, per germline. V dropped 7 bases and J dropped 1 base, with 14 bases sitting between them. The CDR3 has 15 residues. The CDR3 DNA reads TGTGCCAGCAACGTTCGGGGGTTGAGCAATCAGCCCCAGCATTTT. Protein: CASNVRGLSNQPQHF.

The chain is built from TRBV18 and TRBJ2-1; either TRBD1 or TRBD2 may supply D (5 bases each). The germline V and J ends were trimmed by 3 bases and 8 bases, with 8 bases remaining between them. The CDR3 extends over 12 amino acids. The germline CDR1 and CDR2 sequences are KGHSH and LQKENI. CDR3 loop: CASSPQGDEQFF. The CDR3 DNA is TGTGCCAGCTCACCCCAGGGAGATGAGCAGTTCTTC.